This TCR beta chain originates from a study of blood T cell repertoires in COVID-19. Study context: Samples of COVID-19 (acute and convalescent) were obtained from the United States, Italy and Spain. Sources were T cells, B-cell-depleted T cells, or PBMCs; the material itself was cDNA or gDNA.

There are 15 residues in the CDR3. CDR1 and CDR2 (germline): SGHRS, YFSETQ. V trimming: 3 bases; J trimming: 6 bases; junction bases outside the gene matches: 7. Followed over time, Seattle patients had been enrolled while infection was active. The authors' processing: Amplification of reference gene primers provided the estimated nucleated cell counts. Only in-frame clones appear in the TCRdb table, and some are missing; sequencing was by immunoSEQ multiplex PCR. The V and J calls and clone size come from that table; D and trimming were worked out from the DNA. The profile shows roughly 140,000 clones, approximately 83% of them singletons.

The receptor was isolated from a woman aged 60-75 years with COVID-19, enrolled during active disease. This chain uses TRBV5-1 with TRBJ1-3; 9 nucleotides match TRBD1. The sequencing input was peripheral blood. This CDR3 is CASSSAGQGENTIYF. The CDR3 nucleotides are TGCGCCAGCAGCTCAGCGGGACAGGGAGAAAACACCATATATTTT.